The present TCR beta chain was sequenced within a study of blood T cell repertoires in COVID-19. Study overall: Both acute and convalescent COVID-19 samples were obtained from the United States, Italy and Spain.

In the authors' methods: By means of reference gene primer amplification, nucleated cell counts were estimated. Repertoires were generated with immunoSEQ multiplex PCR, while TCRdb's copy carries only in-frame clones and drops some. The V and J calls and clone size come from that table; D and trimming were worked out from the DNA. The data show some 67,000 clones, roughly 90% seen once. Trimming at V came to 7 bases and at J to 8 bases, leaving 7 bases not matched to a gene. CDR3 length equals 13 residues. Germline CDR1 reads LNHDA; CDR2 reads SQIVND (reference sequence). This sequence was found in a woman aged 60 to 75 with acute or convalescent COVID-19. Source material: peripheral blood. V usage is TRBV19 and J usage is TRBJ2-3, with 9 bases fitting TRBD2. The CDR3 loop is CASNSGSFGTQYF. CDR3 bases: TGTGCCAGTAATAGCGGGAGTTTTGGTACGCAGTATTTT.